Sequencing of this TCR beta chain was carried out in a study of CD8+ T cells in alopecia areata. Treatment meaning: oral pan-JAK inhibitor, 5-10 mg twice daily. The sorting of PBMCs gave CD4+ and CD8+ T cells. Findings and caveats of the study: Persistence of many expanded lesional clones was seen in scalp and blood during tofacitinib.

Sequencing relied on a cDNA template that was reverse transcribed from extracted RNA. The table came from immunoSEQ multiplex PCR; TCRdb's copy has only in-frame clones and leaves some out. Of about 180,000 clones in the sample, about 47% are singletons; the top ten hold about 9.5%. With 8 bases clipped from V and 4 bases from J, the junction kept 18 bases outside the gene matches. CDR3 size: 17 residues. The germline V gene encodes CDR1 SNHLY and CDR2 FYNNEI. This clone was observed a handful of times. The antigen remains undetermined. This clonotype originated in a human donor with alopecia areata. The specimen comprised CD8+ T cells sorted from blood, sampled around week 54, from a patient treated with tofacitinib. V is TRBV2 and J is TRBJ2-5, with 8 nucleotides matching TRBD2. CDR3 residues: CASSSDPAGAVGETQYF. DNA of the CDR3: TGTGCCAGCTCCAGCGATCCAGCGGGGGCCGTTGGAGAGACCCAGTACTTC.